A single T cell receptor (beta chain) is shown here with its context. The method was immunoSEQ multiplex PCR; TCRdb's version includes in-frame clones alone and lacks a portion of them. Of approximately 140,000 clones in the sample, 79% are singletons; the top ten hold approximately 3.5%. This entry belongs to a study of blood T cell repertoires in COVID-19. V was clipped by 7 bases and J by 5 bases; unmatched bases: 6. This CDR3 has 14 amino acids. Germline V gene sequence: CDR1 MNHEY, CDR2 SVGAGI. The clonotype comes from a man aged 55-75 years with acute or convalescent COVID-19. Input material: peripheral blood. The gene calls are TRBV6-5 and TRBJ2-1; 9 bases align to TRBD1. The CDR3 region is CASTPGQGNNEQFF. The CDR3, as DNA: TGTGCCAGCACTCCGGGACAGGGCAACAATGAGCAGTTCTTC.